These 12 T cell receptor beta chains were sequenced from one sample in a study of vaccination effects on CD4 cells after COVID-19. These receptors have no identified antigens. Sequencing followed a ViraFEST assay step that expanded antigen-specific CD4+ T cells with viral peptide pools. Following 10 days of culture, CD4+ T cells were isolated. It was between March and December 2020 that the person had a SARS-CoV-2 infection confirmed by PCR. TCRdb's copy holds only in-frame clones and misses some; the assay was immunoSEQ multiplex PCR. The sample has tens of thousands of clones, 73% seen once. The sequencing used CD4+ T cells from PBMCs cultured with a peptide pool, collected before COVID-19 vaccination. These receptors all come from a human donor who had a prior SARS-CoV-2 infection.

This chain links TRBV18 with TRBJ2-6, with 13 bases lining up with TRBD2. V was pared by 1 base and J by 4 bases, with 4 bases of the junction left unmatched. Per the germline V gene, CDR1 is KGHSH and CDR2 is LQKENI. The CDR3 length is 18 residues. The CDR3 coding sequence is TGTGCCAGCTCACCACTTGGACTAGCGGGAGCAGGGGCCAACGTCCTGACTTTC. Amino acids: CASSPLGLAGAGANVLTF.

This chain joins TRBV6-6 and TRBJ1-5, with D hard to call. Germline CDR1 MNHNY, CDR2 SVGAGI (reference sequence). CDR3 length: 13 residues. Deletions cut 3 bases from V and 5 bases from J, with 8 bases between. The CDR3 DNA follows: TGTGCCAGCAGTTATTACTCGGATCAGCCCCAGCATTTT. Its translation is CASSYYSDQPQHF.

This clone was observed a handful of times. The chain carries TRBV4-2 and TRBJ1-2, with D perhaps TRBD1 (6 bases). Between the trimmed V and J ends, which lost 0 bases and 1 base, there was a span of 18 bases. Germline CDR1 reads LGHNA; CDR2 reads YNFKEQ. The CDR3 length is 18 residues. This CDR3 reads CASSQERPRTVYNYGYTF. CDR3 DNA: TGTGCCAGCAGCCAAGAGCGGCCCCGGACAGTTTATAACTATGGCTACACCTTC.

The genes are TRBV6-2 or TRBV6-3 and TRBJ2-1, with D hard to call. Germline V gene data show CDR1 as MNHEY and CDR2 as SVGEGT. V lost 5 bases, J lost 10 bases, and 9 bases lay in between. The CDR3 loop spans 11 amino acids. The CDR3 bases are TGTGCCAGCAGTCAACTCTACGAGCAGTTCTTC. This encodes CASSQLYEQFF.

This CDR3 is CASNPLSYNEQFF. CDR3 DNA sequence: TGTGCCAGCAACCCGCTTTCCTACAATGAGCAGTTCTTC. The chain couples TRBV6-2 or TRBV6-3 to TRBJ2-1; D call uncertain. CDR1 and CDR2 (germline): MNHEY, SVGEGT. The V end lost 7 bases, the J end lost 1 base, and 8 bases lay between the germline ends. The CDR3 runs to 13 residues.

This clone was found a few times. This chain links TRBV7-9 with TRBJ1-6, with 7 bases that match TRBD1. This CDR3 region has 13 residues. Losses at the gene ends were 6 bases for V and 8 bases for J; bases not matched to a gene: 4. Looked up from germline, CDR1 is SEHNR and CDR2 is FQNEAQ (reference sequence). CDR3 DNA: TGTGCCAGCAGTTTCACAGGGGATTCACCCCTCCACTTT. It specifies CASSFTGDSPLHF.

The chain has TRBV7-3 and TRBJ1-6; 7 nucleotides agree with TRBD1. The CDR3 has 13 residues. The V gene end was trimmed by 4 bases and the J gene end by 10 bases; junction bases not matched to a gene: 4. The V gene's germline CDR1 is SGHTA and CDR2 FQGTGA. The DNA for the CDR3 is TGTGCCAGCAGCTCTGACAGGGACTCACCCCTCCACTTT. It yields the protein CASSSDRDSPLHF.

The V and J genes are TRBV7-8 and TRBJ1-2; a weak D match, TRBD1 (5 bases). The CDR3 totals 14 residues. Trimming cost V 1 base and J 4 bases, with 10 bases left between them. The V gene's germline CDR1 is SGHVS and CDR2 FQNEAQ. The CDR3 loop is CASSLDAGSYGYTF. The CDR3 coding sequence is TGTGCCAGCAGCTTAGATGCAGGGTCCTATGGCTACACCTTC.

The CDR3 protein is CASSIGIVRPDTQYF. CDR3 nucleotides: TGTGCCAGTAGTATTGGAATCGTTAGGCCAGATACGCAGTATTTT. This chain links TRBV19 with TRBJ2-3, with D hard to call. The CDR3 totals 15 residues. Trimming cost V 3 bases and J 4 bases, with 14 bases left between them. The germline CDR1 and CDR2 sequences are LNHDA and SQIVND (reference sequence).

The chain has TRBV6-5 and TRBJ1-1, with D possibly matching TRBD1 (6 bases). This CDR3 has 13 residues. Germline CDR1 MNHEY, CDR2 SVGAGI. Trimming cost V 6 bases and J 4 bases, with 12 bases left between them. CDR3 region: CASSKGGLTEAFF. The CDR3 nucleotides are TGTGCCAGCAGCAAAGGGGGGCTCACTGAAGCTTTCTTT.

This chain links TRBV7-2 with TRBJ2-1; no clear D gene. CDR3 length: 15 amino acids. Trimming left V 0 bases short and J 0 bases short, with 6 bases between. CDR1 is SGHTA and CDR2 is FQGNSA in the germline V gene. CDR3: CASSLAVSSYNEQFF. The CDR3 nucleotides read TGTGCCAGCAGCTTAGCGGTGAGCTCCTACAATGAGCAGTTCTTC.

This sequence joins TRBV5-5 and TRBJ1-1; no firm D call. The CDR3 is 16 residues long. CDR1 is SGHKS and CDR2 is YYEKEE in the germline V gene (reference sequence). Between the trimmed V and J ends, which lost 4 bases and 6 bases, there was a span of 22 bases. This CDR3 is CASSPGWTGGVSEAFF. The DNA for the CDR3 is TGTGCCAGCAGCCCGGGATGGACGGGTGGTGTTTCTGAAGCTTTCTTT.